The 6 T cell receptor beta chains in this list originate from one sample, sequenced in a study of shared clonotypes between healthy human individuals. Positively selected for CCR7, the CD45RO-negative cells used as naive CD8 cells excluded terminally differentiated effector memory CD45RA+ cells. TCRdb's table, derived via immunoSEQ multiplex PCR, lists solely in-frame clones and lacks some. Among some 2,100,000 clones, approximately 94% were seen once, and the ten largest hold roughly 1.7%. Sequencing was done on a sample of naive CD8+ T cells from PBMCs. Receptors were obtained from a man aged 18 to 29 in good health. Some clones in this sample may be carry-over from other donors' samples.

This rearrangement joins TRBV7-9 to TRBJ1-4, with 8 bases that match TRBD1. This CDR3 region has 19 residues. The V and J ends lost 1 base and 6 bases, in that order; junction bases with no gene match: 16. Per the germline V gene, CDR1 is SEHNR and CDR2 is FQNEAQ (reference sequence). The DNA of the CDR3 is TGTGCCAGCAGCTTAGATCTTGTGGCAGGGGGCATAATGTATGAAAAACTGTTTTTT. This translates into CASSLDLVAGGIMYEKLFF.

The rearrangement uses TRBV7-9 and TRBJ2-1; D perhaps matches TRBD1 (6 bases). The CDR3 is 16 residues long. Trimming took off 1 base at V and 7 bases at J, with 17 bases between the two ends. Germline V gene lookup returns CDR1 SEHNR and CDR2 FQNEAQ (reference sequence). This chain's CDR3 is CASSLGPAEGGNEQFF. Here the CDR3 DNA reads TGTGCCAGCAGCTTAGGGCCAGCGGAAGGGGGAAATGAGCAGTTCTTC. Full variable domain (missing parts from reference TRBV7-9 and TRBJ2-1): DTGVSQNPRHKITKRGQNVTFRCDPISEHNRLYWYRQTLGQGPEFLTYFQNEAQLEKSRLLSDRFSAERPKGSFSTLEIQRTEQGDSAMYLCASSLGPAEGGNEQFFGPGTRLTVL.

The chain carries TRBV28 and TRBJ2-2; 13 bases agree with TRBD2. The CDR3 totals 18 residues. Germline trimming cut 4 bases from V and 4 bases from J; bases unmatched to any gene: 9. Germline CDR1 reads MDHEN; CDR2 reads SYDVKM. DNA for the CDR3: TGTGCCAGCAGTTCCCTTAGGACTAGCGGGAGTGGCACCGGGGAGCTGTTTTTT. This codes for CASSSLRTSGSGTGELFF.

The rearrangement uses TRBV5-8 and TRBJ2-7; 10 bases line up with TRBD1. CDR1 is SGHTS, CDR2 YDEGEE, per germline. V shed 3 bases, J shed 5 bases, and the junction held 2 bases outside the gene matches. The CDR3 contains 13 residues. The CDR3 coding sequence is TGTGCCAGCAGCTCCGGGACAGGGGACGAGCAGTACTTC. Encoded protein: CASSSGTGDEQYF.

The chain is built from TRBV6-5 and TRBJ2-7; 8 bases align to TRBD1. The CDR3 is 15 amino acids. Germline CDR1 is MNHEY and CDR2 is SVGAGI. The ends lost 6 bases at V and 3 bases at J; junction bases unmatched: 10. CDR3 nucleotides: TGTGCCAGCAGCCAAAGGACAGGGATCTTCTACGAGCAGTACTTC. Residues: CASSQRTGIFYEQYF.

J is TRBJ2-3 and V is TRBV9; D is perhaps TRBD1 or TRBD2 (7 bases each). The V end lost 3 bases, the J end lost 2 bases, and 19 bases lay between the germline ends. This CDR3 comprises 17 residues. Germline CDR1 SGDLS, CDR2 YYNGEE. The CDR3 loop is CASSADHRGGVTDTQYF. Written as DNA, the CDR3 is TGTGCCAGCAGCGCCGACCACAGGGGAGGGGTCACAGATACGCAGTATTTT.